Listed below are T cell receptor beta chains from one sample, sequenced in a study of cytomegalovirus exposure and HLA in healthy donors. Sequencing was performed with immunoSEQ multiplex PCR; in TCRdb, only in-frame clones are kept and a portion is missing. The sample shows 70,000 to 90,000 clones, roughly 74% of them seen only once. Sequences were obtained from PBMCs. The receptors come from a man aged 35-49 years in good health and CMV-seronegative. Both conserved end residues are part of each CDR3. Fields, in order: V gene, D gene, J gene, clone size, CDR3 protein, CDR3 DNA. D genes are given only for firm matches. A row's size may be missing; if present it is once, few, many or a size class.

>TRBV27|NA|TRBJ2-7|NA
CASSLMAEAYEQYF
TGTGCCAGCAGTTTAATGGCGGAAGCCTACGAGCAGTACTTC
>TRBV5-4|TRBD1|TRBJ1-2|once
CASSLEDRVGGYTF
TGTGCCAGCAGCCTAGAGGACAGGGTGGGTGGCTACACCTTC
>TRBV5-1|TRBD1|TRBJ2-1|NA
CASNLETGGWYNEQFF
TGCGCCAGCAACCTAGAAACAGGGGGTTGGTACAATGAGCAGTTCTTC
>TRBV9|TRBD1|TRBJ1-2|NA
CASSVVETGVGYTF
TGTGCCAGCAGCGTAGTGGAGACAGGGGTCGGCTACACCTTC
>TRBV11-3|NA|TRBJ1-3|once
CASSPARGSGNTIYF
TGTGCCAGCAGTCCCGCCAGGGGCTCTGGAAACACCATATATTTT
>TRBV9|NA|TRBJ2-2|NA
CASSVGSGLRLTGELFF
TGTGCCAGCAGCGTAGGGTCAGGGCTTCGTTTGACCGGGGAGCTGTTTTTT
>TRBV15|NA|TRBJ2-3|once
CATSRDVVEADTQYF
TGTGCCACCAGCAGAGATGTAGTTGAGGCAGATACGCAGTATTTT
>TRBV5-1|NA|TRBJ1-5|NA
CASSLDGYSNQPQHF
TGCGCCAGCAGCTTGGACGGTTATAGCAATCAGCCCCAGCATTTT
>TRBV9|NA|TRBJ1-2|once
CASSPNRVGDGYTF
TGTGCCAGCAGCCCGAACAGGGTTGGGGATGGCTACACCTTC
>TRBV28|NA|TRBJ2-1|NA
CASSLVAESNEQFF
TGTGCCAGCAGTTTGGTGGCGGAGAGCAATGAGCAGTTCTTC
>TRBV28|NA|TRBJ2-1|NA
CASSLPVLNEQFF
TGTGCCAGCAGTTTACCAGTTCTCAATGAGCAGTTCTTC
>TRBV9|NA|TRBJ1-1|NA
CASSSGYTEAFF
TGTGCCAGCAGCTCGGGATACACTGAAGCTTTCTTT
>TRBV4-2|TRBD2|TRBJ2-1|NA
CASSPRLAGDNEQFF
TGTGCCAGCAGCCCTAGACTAGCGGGGGACAATGAGCAGTTCTTC
>TRBV6-5|NA|TRBJ1-2|few
CASSSGQTAGNYGYTF
TGTGCCAGCAGTTCCGGCCAAACGGCGGGTAACTATGGCTACACCTTC
>TRBV7-9|TRBD1|TRBJ2-7|NA
CASSDPGTVSYEQYF
TGTGCCAGCAGCGATCCCGGGACAGTCTCCTACGAGCAGTACTTC
>TRBV19|NA|TRBJ1-4|NA
CASQKPDGANEKLFF
TGTGCCAGTCAAAAACCCGACGGGGCTAATGAAAAACTGTTTTTT
>TRBV13|TRBD2|TRBJ2-2|NA
CVSSLEFAGGDPGELFF
TGTGTCAGCAGCTTAGAGTTCGCGGGGGGCGATCCCGGGGAGCTGTTTTTT
>TRBV6-5|NA|TRBJ1-2|few
CASSYRGYGYTF
TGTGCCAGCAGTTACAGGGGCTATGGCTACACCTTC
>TRBV5-6|TRBD1|TRBJ2-5|NA
CASSFFDRGRETQYF
TGTGCCAGCAGCTTTTTTGACAGGGGCCGGGAGACCCAGTACTTC
>TRBV5-6|NA|TRBJ1-2|few
CASSLRRANGYTF
TGTGCCAGCAGCTTGCGCAGGGCTAATGGCTACACCTTC
>TRBV6-1|NA|TRBJ1-6|NA
CASSEVWGAGSPLHF
TGTGCCAGCAGTGAAGTGTGGGGCGCTGGTTCACCCCTCCACTTT
>TRBV6-1|TRBD1|TRBJ1-5|NA
CASIGIYRGQPQHF
TGTGCCAGCATCGGAATCTACAGGGGACAGCCCCAGCATTTT
>TRBV2|NA|TRBJ2-6|NA
CASSKNQGRGANVLTF
TGTGCCAGCAGTAAAAATCAGGGAAGAGGGGCCAACGTCCTGACTTTC
>TRBV5-6|NA|TRBJ2-6|NA
CASSFRVTGANVLTF
TGTGCCAGCAGCTTCCGGGTAACTGGGGCCAACGTCCTGACTTTC
>TRBV4-1|NA|TRBJ2-2|NA
CASSQNRGGPNTGELFF
TGCGCCAGCAGCCAAAACCGCGGAGGGCCAAACACCGGGGAGCTGTTTTTT
>TRBV5-6|TRBD1|TRBJ1-6|NA
CASSLARGQGNSPLHF
TGTGCCAGCAGCTTGGCCAGGGGACAGGGTAATTCACCCCTCCACTTT
>TRBV30|NA|TRBJ1-1|NA
CDWSVLGLRGMNTEAFF
TGTGACTGGAGTGTACTGGGGTTGAGGGGGATGAACACTGAAGCTTTCTTT
>TRBV5-1|TRBD2|TRBJ2-7|NA
CASSLYGTSGSSGYEQYF
TGCGCCAGCAGCCTATACGGGACTAGCGGGAGTAGCGGGTACGAGCAGTACTTC